This T cell receptor (beta chain) is drawn from a study of T-cell reconstitution after alpha-beta-depleted transplantation in children. Unique molecular identifiers were incorporated when the TCRbeta library was constructed. TCRdb re-derived calls from the PCR reads in MiXCR, one entry per CDR3 protein. Counted here are about 200,000 distinct CDR3 sequences, 14% to 15% occurring once; the ten biggest clones make up around 13%. The V gene end was trimmed by 5 bases and the J gene end by 6 bases; junction bases not matched to a gene: 5. The CDR3 contains 13 residues. CDR1 and CDR2 (germline): SEHNR, FQNEAQ (reference sequence). This clonotype was counted ten times or more.

The material sequenced was PBMCs from the stem cell graft donor, taken from the stem cell graft. This chain uses TRBV7-9 with TRBJ1-2; 8 positions agree with TRBD1. The clonotype was recovered from a human donor who donated a stem cell graft to a child with acute lymphoblastic leukemia. CDR3: CASSLGQDDGYTF. CDR3 DNA: TGTGCCAGCAGCCTGGGACAGGATGATGGCTACACCTTC. Supplemented by reference TRBV7-9 and TRBJ1-2, the full variable domain reads DTGVSQNPRHKITKRGQNVTFRCDPISEHNRLYWYRQTLGQGPEFLTYFQNEAQLEKSRLLSDRFSAERPKGSFSTLEIQRTEQGDSAMYLCASSLGQDDGYTFGSGTRLTVV.